This TCR beta chain was found in a study of beta chain features in type 1 diabetes. Expressed TCRB transcripts were sequenced because the isolated RNA had all been reverse transcribed beforehand. Repertoires were generated with immunoSEQ multiplex PCR, while TCRdb's copy carries only in-frame clones and drops some. The sample lists hundreds of thousands of clones, over 9.5% occurring once. This clone has a handful of counts. The germline V gene encodes CDR1 SGHNT and CDR2 YYREEE (reference sequence). The CDR3 covers 15 residues. With 4 bases removed from V and 0 bases from J, the gap between germline ends came to 13 bases.

The chain links TRBV5-4 to TRBJ1-2; perhaps TRBD1 as D (6 bases). The TCR was taken from a man between 18 and 29 years old in good health. The sequenced sample consisted of naive CD4+ T cells from blood. In nucleotides, the CDR3 is TGTGCCAGCAGCCCGTCACAGGGAGCTAACTATGGCTACACCTTC. Amino acids: CASSPSQGANYGYTF.